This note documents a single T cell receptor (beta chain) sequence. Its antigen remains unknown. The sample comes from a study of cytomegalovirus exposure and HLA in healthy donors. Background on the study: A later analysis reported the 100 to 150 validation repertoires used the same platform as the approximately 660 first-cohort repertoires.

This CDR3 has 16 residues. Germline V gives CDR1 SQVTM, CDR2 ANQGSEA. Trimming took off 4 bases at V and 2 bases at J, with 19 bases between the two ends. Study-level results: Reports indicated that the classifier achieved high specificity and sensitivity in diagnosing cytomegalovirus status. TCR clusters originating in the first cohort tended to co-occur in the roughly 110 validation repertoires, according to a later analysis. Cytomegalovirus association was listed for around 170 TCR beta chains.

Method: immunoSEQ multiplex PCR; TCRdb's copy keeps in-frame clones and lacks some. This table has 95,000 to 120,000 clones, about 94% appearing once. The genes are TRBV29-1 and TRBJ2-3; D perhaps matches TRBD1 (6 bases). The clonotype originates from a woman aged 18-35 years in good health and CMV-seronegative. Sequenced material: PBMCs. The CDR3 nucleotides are TGCAGCGTTGGGGGTACCCGGGACACAAACACAGATACGCAGTATTTT. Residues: CSVGGTRDTNTDTQYF.